Ten or more counts support the clone carrying this T cell receptor beta chain. This sample was included in a study of Graves' ophthalmopathy and Graves' hyperthyroidism. Eligible hyperthyroidism cases comprised new diagnoses of under 2 months' duration in individuals aged 18 to 65. PBMCs were obtained from 10 ml of fresh peripheral blood. The authors amplified TCR beta CDR3 regions, and they did so from RNA transcripts for repertoire sequencing. Following a first-round RT-PCR that used HTBI primers, a second-round multiplex PCR was carried out. TCRdb recomputed calls from the multiplex PCR reads with MiXCR, one row per CDR3 protein. In the table there are a few hundred thousand distinct CDR3 sequences, about 17% of which are singletons. This clonotype originated in an adult woman with stable Graves' hyperthyroidism. Sequences were obtained from peripheral blood.

CDR3 nucleotide sequence: TGCAGTGCAACCCCCGAGGCTAGCCAGAAGACCCAGTACTTC. Encoded protein: CSATPEASQKTQYF. The J gene is TRBJ2-5, the V gene TRBV20-1; tentatively, D is TRBD2 (5 bases). CDR3 length: 14 amino acids. Germline V gene data show CDR1 as DFQATT and CDR2 as SNEGSKA (reference sequence). V lost 6 bases to trimming and J lost 6 bases, with 20 bases between them.